This TCR beta chain was retrieved from a study of T cells after yellow fever vaccination. From germline, CDR1 is ENHRY and CDR2 SYGVKD. V was clipped by 2 bases and J by 0 bases, with 11 bases between them. The CDR3 is 15 residues long. In its sample, this clonotype was seen a few times. TCRdb fed the 5' RACE reads into MiXCR, producing one record per CDR3 protein. The sample consists of more than 65,000 distinct CDR3 sequences, roughly 14% of them appearing once. The V and J genes are TRBV10-3 and TRBJ2-7; D is ambiguous. The clonotype was recovered from a young man who received the YFV17D yellow fever vaccine. The starting material was CD8+ T cells not binding an NS4B(214-222) dextramer, sorted from PBMCs, obtained about 21 days after the first yellow fever vaccination. CDR3 sequence (DNA): TGTGCCATCAGTGAGGGTCTAGAAACCTCCTACGAGCAGTACTTC. It yields the protein CAISEGLETSYEQYF.